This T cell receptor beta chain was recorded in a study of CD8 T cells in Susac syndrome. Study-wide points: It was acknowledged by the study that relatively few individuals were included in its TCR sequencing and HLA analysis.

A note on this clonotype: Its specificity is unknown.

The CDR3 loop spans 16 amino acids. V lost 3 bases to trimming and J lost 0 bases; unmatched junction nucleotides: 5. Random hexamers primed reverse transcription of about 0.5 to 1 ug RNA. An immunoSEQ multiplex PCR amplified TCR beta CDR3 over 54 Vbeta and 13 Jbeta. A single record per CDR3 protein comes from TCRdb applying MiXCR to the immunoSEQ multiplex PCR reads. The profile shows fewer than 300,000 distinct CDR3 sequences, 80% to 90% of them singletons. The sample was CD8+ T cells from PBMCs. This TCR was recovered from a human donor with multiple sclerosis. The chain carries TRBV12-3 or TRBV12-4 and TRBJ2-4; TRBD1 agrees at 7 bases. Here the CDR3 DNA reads TGTGCCAGCAGTTTCCGGGACAGACTAGCCAAAAACATTCAGTACTTC. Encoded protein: CASSFRDRLAKNIQYF.